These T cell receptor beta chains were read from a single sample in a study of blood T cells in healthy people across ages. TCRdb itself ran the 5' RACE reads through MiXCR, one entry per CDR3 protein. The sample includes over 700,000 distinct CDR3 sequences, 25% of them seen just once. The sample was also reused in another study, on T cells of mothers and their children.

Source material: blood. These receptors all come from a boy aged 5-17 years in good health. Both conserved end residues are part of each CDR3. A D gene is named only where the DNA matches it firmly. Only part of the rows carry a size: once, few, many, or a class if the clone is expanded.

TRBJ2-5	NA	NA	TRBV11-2	TGTGCCAGCAGCTCGGGGCACCAAGAGACCCAGTACTTC	CASSSGHQETQYF
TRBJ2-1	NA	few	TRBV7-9	TGTGCCAGCACTCTTGGTAGCTATGAGCAGTTCTTC	CASTLGSYEQFF
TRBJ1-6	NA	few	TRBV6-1	TGTGCCAGCAGTGAACCCGACCCCCTCCACTTT	CASSEPDPLHF
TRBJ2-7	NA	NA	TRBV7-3	TGTGCCAGCAGCCCGACCCCTAGCTCCTACGAGCAGTACTTC	CASSPTPSSYEQYF
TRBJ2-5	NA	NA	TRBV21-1	TGTGCCAGCAGCAAATCGCAGGCGGGAGGCCCCCAAGAGACCCAGTACTTC	CASSKSQAGGPQETQYF
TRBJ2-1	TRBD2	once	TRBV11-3	TGTGCCAGCAGGGCCCGGGACTACGAGAATGAGCAGTTCTTC	CASRARDYENEQFF
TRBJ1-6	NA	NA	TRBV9	TGTGCCAGCAGCACTACAGTGGGACCCCTCCACTTT	CASSTTVGPLHF
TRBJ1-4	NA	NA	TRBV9	TGTGCCAGCAGTTACAGCATGGGGGGACGGGAAAAACTGTTTTTT	CASSYSMGGREKLFF
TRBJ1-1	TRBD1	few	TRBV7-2	TGTGCCAGCAGCTTATCCGGGACAGGGAGTACTGAAGCTTTCTTT	CASSLSGTGSTEAFF
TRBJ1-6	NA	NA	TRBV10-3	TGTGCCATCAGTTTACAGGGTTATAATTCACCCCTCCACTTT	CAISLQGYNSPLHF
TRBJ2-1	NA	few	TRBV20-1	TGCAGTGCCTCAATCGAAGACTGGTACAATGAGCAGTTCTTC	CSASIEDWYNEQFF
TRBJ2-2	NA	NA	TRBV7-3	TGTGCCAGCAGCTTAATCGCCTCCGGCGGGGAGCTGTTTTTT	CASSLIASGGELFF
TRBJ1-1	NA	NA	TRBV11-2	TGTGCCAGCAGCTTAGAGGGAGGCCTGGTCCACACTGAAGCTTTCTTT	CASSLEGGLVHTEAFF
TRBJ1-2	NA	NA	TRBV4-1	TGCGCCAGCAGCCAAGATAAGGAGGGGCTGGCTAACTATGGCTACACCTTC	CASSQDKEGLANYGYTF
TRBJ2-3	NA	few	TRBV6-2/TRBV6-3	TGTGCCAGCAGTTACTCACGGGTCCTAGATACGCAGTATTTT	CASSYSRVLDTQYF
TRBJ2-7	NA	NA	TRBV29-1	TGCAGCGTTCGGAGGGGAGCGGACGAGCAGTACTTC	CSVRRGADEQYF
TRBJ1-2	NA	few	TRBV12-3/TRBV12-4	TGTGCCAGCAGTTTACAGGTCGACACCTATGGCTACACCTTC	CASSLQVDTYGYTF
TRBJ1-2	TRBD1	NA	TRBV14	TGTGCCAGCAGCCAACAAAGAGGGACAGCCAACTATGGCTACACCTTC	CASSQQRGTANYGYTF
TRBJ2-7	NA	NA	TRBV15	TGTGCCACCAGCAATACAGGGAGCGAGCAGTACTTC	CATSNTGSEQYF
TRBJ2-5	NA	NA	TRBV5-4	TGTGCCAGCAGCTTCCAGGGGACGGAGACCCAGTACTTC	CASSFQGTETQYF
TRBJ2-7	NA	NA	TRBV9	TGTGCCAGCGGTGAACAGGGAGGGGAGCAGTACTTC	CASGEQGGEQYF
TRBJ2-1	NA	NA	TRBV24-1	TGTGCCACCAGTGATTTGCCGGGTTTTGAGCAGTTCTTC	CATSDLPGFEQFF
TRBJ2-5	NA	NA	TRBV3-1	TGTGCCAGCAGCCAAGAATCAGGGGAGGCGGAGACCCAGTACTTC	CASSQESGEAETQYF
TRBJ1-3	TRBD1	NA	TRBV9	TGTGCCAGCAGCACAGGGGAATCGGACACCATATATTTT	CASSTGESDTIYF
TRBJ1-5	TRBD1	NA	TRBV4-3	TGCGCCAGCAGCCAAGATCACAGGGGGCAAGATCAGCCCCAGCATTTT	CASSQDHRGQDQPQHF
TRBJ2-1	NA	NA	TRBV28	TGTGCCAGCAACGTCTACAATGAGCAGTTCTTC	CASNVYNEQFF